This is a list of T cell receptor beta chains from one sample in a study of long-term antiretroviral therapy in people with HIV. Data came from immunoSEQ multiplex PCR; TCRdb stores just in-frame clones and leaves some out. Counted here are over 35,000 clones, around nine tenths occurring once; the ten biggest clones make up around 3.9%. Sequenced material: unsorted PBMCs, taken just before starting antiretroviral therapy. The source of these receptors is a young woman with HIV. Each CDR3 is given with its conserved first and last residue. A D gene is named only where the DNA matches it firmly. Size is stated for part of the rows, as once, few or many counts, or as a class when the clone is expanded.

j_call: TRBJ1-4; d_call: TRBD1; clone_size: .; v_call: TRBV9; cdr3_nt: TGTGCCAGCAGCGTAGGGACAGGGGGCGTAAATGAAAAACTGTTTTTT; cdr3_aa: CASSVGTGGVNEKLFF
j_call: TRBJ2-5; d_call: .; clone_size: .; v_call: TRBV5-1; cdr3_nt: TGCGCCAGCAGCTTCGGCGGTCAAGAGACCCAGTACTTC; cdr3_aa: CASSFGGQETQYF
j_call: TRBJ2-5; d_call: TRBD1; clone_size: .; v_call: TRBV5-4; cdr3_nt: TGTGCCAGCAGCTTCCCCGGGACAGGGAAAGGTGCAGAGACCCAGTACTTC; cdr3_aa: CASSFPGTGKGAETQYF
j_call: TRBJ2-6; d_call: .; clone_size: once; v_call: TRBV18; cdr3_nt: TGTGCCAGCTCACCACCGCAGGCTGGGGCCAACGTCCTGACTTTC; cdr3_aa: CASSPPQAGANVLTF
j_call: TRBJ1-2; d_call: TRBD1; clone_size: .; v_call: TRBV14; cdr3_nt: TGTGCCAGCAGCCAACCGGGACAGGGGGCGCGAAGGGATGGCTACACCTTC; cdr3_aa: CASSQPGQGARRDGYTF
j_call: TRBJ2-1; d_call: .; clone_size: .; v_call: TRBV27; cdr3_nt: TGTGCCAGCAGTTTACCCAGGGAAGGTGATGAGCAGTTCTTC; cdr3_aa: CASSLPREGDEQFF
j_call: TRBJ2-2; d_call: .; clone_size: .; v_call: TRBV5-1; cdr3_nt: TGCGCCAGCAGCTTGAGGAGAAACACCGGGGAGCTGTTTTTT; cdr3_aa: CASSLRRNTGELFF
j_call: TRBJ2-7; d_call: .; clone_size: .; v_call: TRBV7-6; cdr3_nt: TGTGCCAGCAGCTTAGAGCCCTCAGACACCCCGAGCTCCTACGAGCAGTACTTC; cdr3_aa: CASSLEPSDTPSSYEQYF
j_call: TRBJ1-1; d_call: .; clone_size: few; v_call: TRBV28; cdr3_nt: TGTGCCAGCAGTTTCATAGGGGTTGGCACTGAAGCTTTCTTT; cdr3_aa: CASSFIGVGTEAFF
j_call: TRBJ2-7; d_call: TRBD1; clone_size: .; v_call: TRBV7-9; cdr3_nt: TGTGCCAGCAGCTCGGACAGGGAAAGCTACGAGCAGTACTTC; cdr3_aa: CASSSDRESYEQYF
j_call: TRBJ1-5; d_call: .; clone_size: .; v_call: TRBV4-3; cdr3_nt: TGCGCCAGCAGCCAAGATGATAGCCTTCAGCCCCAGCATTTT; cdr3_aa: CASSQDDSLQPQHF
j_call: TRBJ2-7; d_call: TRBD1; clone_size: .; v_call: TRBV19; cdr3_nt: TGTGCCAGTAGCCAGGGACAGGTCGGCGAGCAGTACTTC; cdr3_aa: CASSQGQVGEQYF
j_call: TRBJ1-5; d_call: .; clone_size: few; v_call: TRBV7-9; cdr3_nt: TGTGCCAGCAGCTTGGGAAGGGGGGACCAGCCCCAGCATTTT; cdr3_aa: CASSLGRGDQPQHF
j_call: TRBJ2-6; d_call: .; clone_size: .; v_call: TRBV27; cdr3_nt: TGTGCCAGCAGTTATGCACAGGGCGCTGGGGCCAACGTCCTGACTTTC; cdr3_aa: CASSYAQGAGANVLTF
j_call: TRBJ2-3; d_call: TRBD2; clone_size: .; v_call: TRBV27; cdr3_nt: TGTGCCAGCAGTAATCAGGGACTAGCGGGAGGGAGCACAGATACGCAGTATTTT; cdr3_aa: CASSNQGLAGGSTDTQYF
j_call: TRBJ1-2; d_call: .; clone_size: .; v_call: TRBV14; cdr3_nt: TGTGCCAGCAGCCGAGCCAATCAAGGGAACTATGGCTACACCTTC; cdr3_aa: CASSRANQGNYGYTF
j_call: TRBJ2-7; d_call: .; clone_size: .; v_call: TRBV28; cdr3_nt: TGTGCCAGCCTCCTCGACACCTCCTACGAGCAGTACTTC; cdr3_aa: CASLLDTSYEQYF
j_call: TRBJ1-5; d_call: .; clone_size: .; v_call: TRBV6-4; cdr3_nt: TGTGCCAGCAGTGACTCTGAAAATCAGCCCCAGCATTTT; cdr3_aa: CASSDSENQPQHF
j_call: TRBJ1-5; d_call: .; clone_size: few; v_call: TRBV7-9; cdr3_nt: TGTGCCAGCAGCTCACCGGACAGAGGCAATCAGCCCCAGCATTTT; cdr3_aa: CASSSPDRGNQPQHF
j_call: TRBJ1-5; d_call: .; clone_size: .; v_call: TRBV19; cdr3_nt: TGTGCCAGTAGTATTACGGGGACGGGACCCCAGCATTTT; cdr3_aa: CASSITGTGPQHF
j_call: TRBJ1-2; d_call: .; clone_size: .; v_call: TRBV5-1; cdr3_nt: TGCGCCAGCAGCCCGGGGGGGGCAGACGAGGGCTACACCTTC; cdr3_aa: CASSPGGADEGYTF
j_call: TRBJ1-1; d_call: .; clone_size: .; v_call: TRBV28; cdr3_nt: TGTGCCAGCACCCGGGCAGCACTCATGAACACTGAAGCTTTCTTT; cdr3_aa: CASTRAALMNTEAFF
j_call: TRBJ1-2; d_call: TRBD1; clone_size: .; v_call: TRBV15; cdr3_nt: TGTGCCACCAGCAATCCCCGGACAGGGATTGGCTACACCTTC; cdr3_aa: CATSNPRTGIGYTF
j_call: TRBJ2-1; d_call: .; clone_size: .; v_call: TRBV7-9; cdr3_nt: TGTGCCAGCAGCTTAGCGGGCAGGGGAAACTACAATGAGCAGTTCTTC; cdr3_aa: CASSLAGRGNYNEQFF
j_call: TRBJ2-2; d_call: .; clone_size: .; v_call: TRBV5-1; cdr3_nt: TGCGCCAGCTGCAGGTGGGAGGCGAACACCGGGGAGCTGTTTTTT; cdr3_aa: CASCRWEANTGELFF
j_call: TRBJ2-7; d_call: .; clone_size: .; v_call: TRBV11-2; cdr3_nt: TGTGCCAGCAGCTTAACCTTAAGGGGGGCTAGCGATACCTACGAGCAGTACTTC; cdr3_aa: CASSLTLRGASDTYEQYF
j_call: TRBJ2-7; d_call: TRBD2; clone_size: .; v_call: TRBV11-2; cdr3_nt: TGTGCCAGCAGCTTAGAACTAGCGGCCTCGGAAGAGCAGTACTTC; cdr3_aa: CASSLELAASEEQYF
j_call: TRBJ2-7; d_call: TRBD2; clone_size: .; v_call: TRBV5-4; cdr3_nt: TGTGCCAGCAGCCCAGGCCTAGCGGGATTGGGTTACGAGCAGTACTTC; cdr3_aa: CASSPGLAGLGYEQYF
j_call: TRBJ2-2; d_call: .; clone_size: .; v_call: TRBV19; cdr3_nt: TGTGCCAGTAGTCCCCGGGGGTCTACCGGGGAGCTGTTTTTT; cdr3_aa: CASSPRGSTGELFF
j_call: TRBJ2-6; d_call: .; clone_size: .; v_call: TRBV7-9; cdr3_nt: TGTGCCAGCAGTCTCGCTGGGGCCAACGTCCTGACTTTC; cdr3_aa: CASSLAGANVLTF
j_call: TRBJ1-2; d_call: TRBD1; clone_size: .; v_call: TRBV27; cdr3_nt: TGTGCCAGCAGCCGCGGACAGGCCTGGGGCTACACCTTC; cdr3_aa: CASSRGQAWGYTF
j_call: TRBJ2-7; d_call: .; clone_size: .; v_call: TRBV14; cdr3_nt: TGTGCCAGCAGCCAATTACAGCCCCCCGAGCAGTACTTC; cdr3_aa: CASSQLQPPEQYF
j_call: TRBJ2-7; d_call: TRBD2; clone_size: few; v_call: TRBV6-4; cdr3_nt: TGTGCCAGCAGTGACGGGACTAGCGGGAGCGAGCAGTACTTC; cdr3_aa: CASSDGTSGSEQYF
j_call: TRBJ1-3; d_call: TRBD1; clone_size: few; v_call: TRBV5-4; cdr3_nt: TGTGCCAGCAGCCCGACAGGGATAAGCTCTGGAAACACCATATATTTT; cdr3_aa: CASSPTGISSGNTIYF
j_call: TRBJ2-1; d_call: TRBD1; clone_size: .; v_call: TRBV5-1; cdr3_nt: TGCGCCAGCAGCTTTGGGAGACAGGGGATCGATGAGCAGTTCTTC; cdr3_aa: CASSFGRQGIDEQFF
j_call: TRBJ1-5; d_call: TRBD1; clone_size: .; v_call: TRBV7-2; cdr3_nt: TGTGCCAGCAGCATACGGACAGGGGGGATATCGAGCAATCAGCCCCAGCATTTT; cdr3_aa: CASSIRTGGISSNQPQHF
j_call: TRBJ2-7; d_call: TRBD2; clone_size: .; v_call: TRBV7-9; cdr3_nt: TGTGCCAGCAGCTCCGGACTAGCGGGCCTCCTTTACGAGCAGTACTTC; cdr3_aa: CASSSGLAGLLYEQYF
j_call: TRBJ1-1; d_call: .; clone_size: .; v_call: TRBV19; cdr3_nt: TGTGCCAGTAGTATATGGGGGAATACTGAAGCTTTCTTT; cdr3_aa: CASSIWGNTEAFF
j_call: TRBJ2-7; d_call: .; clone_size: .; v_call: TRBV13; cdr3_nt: TGTGCCAGCAACAAAGACCCATCCGAGCAGTACTTC; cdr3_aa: CASNKDPSEQYF
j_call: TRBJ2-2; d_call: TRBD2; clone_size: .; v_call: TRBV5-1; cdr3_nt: TGCGCCAGCAGCTTGGACCGAGGGGAGGGGACCGGGGAGCTGTTTTTT; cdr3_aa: CASSLDRGEGTGELFF